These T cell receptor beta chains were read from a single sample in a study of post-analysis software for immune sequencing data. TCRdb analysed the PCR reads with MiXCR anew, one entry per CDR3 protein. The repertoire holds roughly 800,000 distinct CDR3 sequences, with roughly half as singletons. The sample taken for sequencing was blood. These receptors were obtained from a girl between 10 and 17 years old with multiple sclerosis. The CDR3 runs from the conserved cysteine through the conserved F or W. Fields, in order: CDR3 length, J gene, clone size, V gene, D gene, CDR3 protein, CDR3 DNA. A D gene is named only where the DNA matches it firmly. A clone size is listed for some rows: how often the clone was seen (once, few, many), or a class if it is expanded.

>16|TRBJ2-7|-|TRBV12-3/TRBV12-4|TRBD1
CASSLGSGGASYEQYF
TGTGCCAGCAGTTTAGGGTCAGGGGGCGCCTCCTACGAGCAGTACTTC
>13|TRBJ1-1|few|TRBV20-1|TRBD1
CKAGGAMNTEAFF
TGCAAAGCAGGGGGGGCGATGAACACTGAAGCTTTCTTT
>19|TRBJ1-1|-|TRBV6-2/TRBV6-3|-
CASSPYFSPLGSFDTEAFF
TGTGCCAGCAGTCCCTACTTTTCCCCCCTTGGTTCGTTTGACACTGAAGCTTTCTTT
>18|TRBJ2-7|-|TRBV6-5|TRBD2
CASSYQPPTSGAPYEQYF
TGTGCCAGCAGTTACCAACCACCTACTAGCGGAGCACCCTACGAGCAGTACTTC
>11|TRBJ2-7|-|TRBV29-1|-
CSAIGYYEQYF
TGCAGCGCCATAGGGTACTACGAGCAGTACTTC
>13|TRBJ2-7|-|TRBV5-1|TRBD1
CASSHGQGREQYF
TGCGCCAGCAGCCATGGACAGGGGCGCGAGCAGTACTTC
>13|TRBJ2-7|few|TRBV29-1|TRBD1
CSAWDSLAYEQYF
TGCAGCGCGTGGGACAGCTTGGCGTACGAGCAGTACTTC
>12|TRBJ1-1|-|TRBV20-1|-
CSVGRRNAEAFF
TGCAGTGTGGGCCGCCGAAACGCTGAAGCTTTCTTT
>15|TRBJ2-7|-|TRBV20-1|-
CSAQTSRASPYEQYF
TGCAGTGCACAGACGTCTCGGGCCTCGCCCTACGAGCAGTACTTC
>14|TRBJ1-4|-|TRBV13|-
CASSLGSGREKLFF
TGTGCCAGCAGCTTAGGGAGTGGTCGAGAAAAACTGTTTTTT
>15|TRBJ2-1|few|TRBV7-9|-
CASSLVSPAHNEQFF
TGTGCCAGCAGCTTAGTCTCGCCAGCACACAATGAGCAGTTCTTC
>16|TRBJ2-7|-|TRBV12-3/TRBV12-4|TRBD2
CASSLGGTSGTYEQYF
TGTGCCAGCAGTTTAGGTGGGACTAGCGGAACCTACGAGCAGTACTTC
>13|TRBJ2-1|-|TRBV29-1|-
CSVSDFRLNEQFF
TGCAGCGTTTCAGACTTTAGGCTCAATGAGCAGTTCTTC
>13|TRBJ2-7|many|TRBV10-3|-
CAISEEGSYEQYF
TGTGCCATCAGTGAGGAGGGTTCCTACGAGCAGTACTTC
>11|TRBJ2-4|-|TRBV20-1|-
CSGGSENIQYF
TGCAGTGGGGGGAGTGAAAACATTCAGTACTTC
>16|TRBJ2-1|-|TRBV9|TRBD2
CASSVETSGVGDEQFF
TGTGCCAGCAGCGTAGAGACTAGCGGGGTGGGGGATGAGCAGTTCTTC
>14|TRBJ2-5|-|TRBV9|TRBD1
CASSLVGTEETQYF
TGTGCCAGCAGCTTAGTCGGGACAGAAGAGACCCAGTACTTC
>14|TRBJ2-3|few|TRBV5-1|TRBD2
CASSSGGGPDTQYF
TGCGCCAGCAGCTCGGGGGGTGGGCCGGATACGCAGTATTTT
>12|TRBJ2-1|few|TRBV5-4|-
CASSVDRDEQFF
TGTGCCAGCAGCGTAGATAGGGATGAGCAGTTCTTC
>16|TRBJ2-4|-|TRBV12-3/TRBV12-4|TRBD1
CASRPISGTGGHIQYF
TGTGCCAGCAGGCCAATTTCCGGGACAGGGGGCCACATTCAGTACTTC
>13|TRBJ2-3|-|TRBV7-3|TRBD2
CASRLAGADTQYF
TGTGCCAGCAGACTAGCGGGAGCAGATACGCAGTATTTT
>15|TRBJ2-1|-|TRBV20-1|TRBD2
CSATLGLAGDNEQFF
TGCAGTGCTACTCTGGGACTAGCGGGAGACAATGAGCAGTTCTTC
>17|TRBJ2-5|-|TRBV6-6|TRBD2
CASSPYTSGRAAETQYF
TGTGCCAGCAGTCCATACACCAGCGGGAGGGCCGCAGAGACCCAGTACTTC
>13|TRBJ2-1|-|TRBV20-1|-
CSASLARGNEQFF
TGCAGTGCTAGCCTAGCGAGAGGGAATGAGCAGTTCTTC
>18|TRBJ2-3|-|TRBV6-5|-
CASSSPGLASLSTDTQYF
TGTGCCAGCAGTTCTCCGGGGCTAGCCTCCTTGAGCACAGATACGCAGTATTTT
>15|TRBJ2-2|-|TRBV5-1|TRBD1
CASSSAGGNTGELFF
TGCGCCAGCAGCTCGGCAGGGGGGAACACCGGGGAGCTGTTTTTT
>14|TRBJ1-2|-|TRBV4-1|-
CASSQEGGGLGYTF
TGCGCCAGCAGCCAAGAGGGAGGGGGACTAGGCTACACCTTC
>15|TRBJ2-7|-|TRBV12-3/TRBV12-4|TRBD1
CASSLTGQGPHEQYF
TGTGCCAGCAGTTTAACCGGACAGGGTCCCCACGAGCAGTACTTC
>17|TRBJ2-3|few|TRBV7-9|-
CASSLPEGLAVTDTQYF
TGTGCCAGCAGCTTACCGGAGGGACTCGCAGTCACAGATACGCAGTATTTT
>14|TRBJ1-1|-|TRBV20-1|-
CSARGPGLHSRAFF
TGCAGTGCTAGGGGCCCGGGGTTACACTCGAGGGCTTTCTTT
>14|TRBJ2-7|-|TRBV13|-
CASSPRTQRNEQYF
TGTGCCAGCAGCCCCCGGACTCAAAGGAACGAGCAGTACTTC
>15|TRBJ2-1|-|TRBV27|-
CASSLTKPGYNEQFF
TGTGCCAGCAGTCTTACTAAACCGGGATACAATGAGCAGTTCTTC
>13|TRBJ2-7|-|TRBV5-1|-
CASSRAGAYEQYF
TGCGCCAGCAGCAGAGCAGGAGCCTACGAGCAGTACTTC